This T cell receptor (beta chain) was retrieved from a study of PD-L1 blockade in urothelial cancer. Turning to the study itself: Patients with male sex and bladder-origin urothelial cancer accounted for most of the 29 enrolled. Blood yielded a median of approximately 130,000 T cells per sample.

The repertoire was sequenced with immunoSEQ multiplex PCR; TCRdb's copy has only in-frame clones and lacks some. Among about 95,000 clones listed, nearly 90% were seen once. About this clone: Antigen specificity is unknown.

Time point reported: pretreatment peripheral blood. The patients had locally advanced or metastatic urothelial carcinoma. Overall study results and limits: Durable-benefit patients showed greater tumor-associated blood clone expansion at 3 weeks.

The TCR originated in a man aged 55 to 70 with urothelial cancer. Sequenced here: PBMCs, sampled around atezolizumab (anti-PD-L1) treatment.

The CDR3 nucleotides read TGTGCCAGCAGCTTACAGGGCAATCAGCCCCAGCATTTT. Amino acid sequence: CASSLQGNQPQHF. The chain recombines TRBV5-4 with TRBJ1-5; tentative D call: TRBD1 (5 bases). This CDR3 is 13 amino acids long. Germline V gene sequence: CDR1 SGHNT, CDR2 YYREEE (reference sequence). V was cut by 2 bases and J by 2 bases, with 5 bases left in between.